Listed below are T cell receptor beta chains from one sample, sequenced in a study of response to subunit inactivated influenza vaccine. TCRdb re-called the RT-PCR reads through MiXCR, storing one row per CDR3 protein. The sample comprises roughly 650,000 distinct CDR3 sequences, approximately 15% of which are singletons, and roughly 10% rests with the top ten. This specimen was PBMCs from blood, taken roughly 12 days after vaccination. The receptors stem from a man aged 50 to 59 who received an inactivated influenza vaccine. The CDR3 runs from the conserved cysteine through the conserved F or W. D genes are given only for firm matches.

NA	TRBV12-3/TRBV12-4	CASNLEHRNTEAFF
NA	TRBV3-1	CASSQDLPFQYF
NA	TRBV4-1	CASSQESSAASTDTQYF
NA	TRBV12-3/TRBV12-4	CASSLGGSEPQHF
NA	TRBV18	CASSPGTGAQETQYF
TRBD2	TRBV20-1	CSADLQTSGRRMGFNEQFF
NA	TRBV3-1	CASSRERAFTEAFF
TRBD2	TRBV20-1	CSAGAEPGLAGWNEQFF
NA	TRBV7-2	CASSQGWGSQPQHF
NA	TRBV7-9	CASSLFPGTQPQHF
NA	TRBV7-6	CASSRELRYEQYF
TRBD1	TRBV6-5	CASSNKDRAGNEQFF
TRBD1	TRBV6-5	CASSWLGGQNNSPLHF
NA	TRBV28	CASTLSRSSHEAFF
NA	TRBV5-1	CASSLEVAASTDTQYF
TRBD2	TRBV4-3	CASSQDVPSGFPDEQFF
NA	TRBV5-1	CASSLEPGLTPGANVLTF
TRBD2	TRBV7-2	CASSFPGTRRETQYF
NA	TRBV6-1	CASSALRPSYNEQFF
NA	TRBV7-9	CASSLGEGRGYTF
NA	TRBV2	CASSEQSSTDTQYF
NA	TRBV5-1	CASSLISGEQYF
TRBD2	TRBV7-8	CASSPGLAGGLMTEQYF
TRBD1	TRBV6-1	CASSEDRGGSLYGYTF